Following are 27 T cell receptor beta chains from one sample sequenced in a study of beta chain features in type 1 diabetes (dated by TCRdb to the late 2010s). Receptor libraries were prepared by the immunoSEQ multiplex PCR assay. The High Capacity cDNA Reverse Transcription Kit was used to reverse transcribe all of the isolated RNA, meaning that expressed TCRB transcripts were what got sequenced. This is the immuneACCESS table as TCRdb keeps it, with only in-frame sequences that have V and J called. A part of the clones is gone; compared with another copy, unresolved V genes explain less than half, and the rest is unexplained. This sample gives about 360,000 clones in total; around 12% of them show up just once. The ten largest clonotypes hold approximately 0.015% of the sample. Input material: naive CD4+ T cells from blood. The cell subset or site label of this sample denotes: true naive CD4+ T cells. Receptor source: a man aged 18 to 30 in good health.

The genes are TRBV28 and TRBJ2-3; D call uncertain. Germline V gene sequence: CDR1 MDHEN, CDR2 SYDVKM. This CDR3 comprises 14 residues. V shed 6 bases and J shed 2 bases, with 12 bases lying between them. The CDR3 spells CASRLAQPTDTQYF. CDR3 sequence (DNA): TGTGCCAGCAGACTCGCTCAACCCACAGATACGCAGTATTTT.

The gene calls are TRBV5-1 and TRBJ2-6; D unresolved. The V gene lost 0 bases and the J gene lost 2 bases, with 9 bases spanning the gap. In germline, CDR1 is SGHRS, CDR2 YFSETQ. This CDR3 is built from 16 residues. The CDR3 nucleotides are TGCGCCAGCAGCTTGGCCCTAGATCCTGGGGCCAACGTCCTGACTTTC. It specifies CASSLALDPGANVLTF.

V and J are TRBV19 and TRBJ2-2; TRBD1 aligns across 10 bases. The V gene end was trimmed by 6 bases and the J gene end by 6 bases; junction bases not matched to a gene: 4. CDR1 is LNHDA, CDR2 SQIVND, per germline (reference sequence). The CDR3 length is 14 residues. The CDR3 bases are TGTGCCAGTAGGGACGGGACAGGGGCCGGGGAGCTGTTTTTT. Protein: CASRDGTGAGELFF.

This clone was counted a few times. The rearrangement links TRBV10-3 to TRBJ2-3, with D possibly TRBD2 on 6 matching bases. This CDR3 has 14 residues. Germline loops: CDR1 ENHRY, CDR2 SYGVKD. With 5 bases removed from V and 2 bases from J, the gap between germline ends came to 11 bases. The CDR3 here is CAISLSGFTDTQYF. The DNA of the CDR3 is TGTGCCATCAGTCTTAGCGGATTCACAGATACGCAGTATTTT.

There are a few counts of this clone. This chain joins TRBV7-2 and TRBJ2-3; tentatively, D is TRBD1 (6 bases). Germline values: CDR1 SGHTA, CDR2 FQGNSA. Trimming pared 1 base from V and 3 bases from J, leaving 11 bases between. CDR3 length: 15 amino acids. The CDR3 nucleotides read TGTGCCAGCAGCTTAGACAGGGCAGTGACAGATACGCAGTATTTT. It specifies CASSLDRAVTDTQYF.

V gene TRBV19 combines with J gene TRBJ2-7, with D perhaps matching TRBD2 (5 bases). The CDR3 extends over 16 amino acids. Germline assignment: CDR1 LNHDA and CDR2 SQIVND (reference sequence). V gave up 3 bases and J gave up 3 bases, with 18 bases separating them. The CDR3 nucleotides read TGTGCCAGTAGTATTACTTCTTCGGCGGGTCACTACGAGCAGTACTTC. This codes for CASSITSSAGHYEQYF.

The genes are TRBV9 and TRBJ2-6; weak D call: TRBD1 (5 bases). CDR1 SGDLS and CDR2 YYNGEE come from the germline V gene. Trimming took off 0 bases at V and 1 base at J, with 8 bases between the two ends. The CDR3 runs to 16 residues. The CDR3 DNA is TGTGCCAGCAGCGTAGCCAGGGTTTCTGGGGCCAACGTCCTGACTTTC. The encoded protein is CASSVARVSGANVLTF.

The V call is TRBV28, the J call TRBJ2-2, with 8 positions matching TRBD1. This CDR3 spans 16 amino acids. V trimming: 8 bases; J trimming: 3 bases; junction bases outside the gene matches: 11. From germline, CDR1 is MDHEN and CDR2 SYDVKM. CDR3 nucleotide sequence: TGTGCCAGCCGCCGGACAGGGCCGGTCTACACCGGGGAGCTGTTTTTT. This codes for CASRRTGPVYTGELFF.

This rearrangement joins TRBV28 to TRBJ2-3, with D unresolved. CDR1 and CDR2 (germline): MDHEN, SYDVKM. The CDR3 loop spans 15 amino acids. The V end lost 1 base, the J end lost 0 bases, and 8 bases lay between the germline ends. CDR3 nucleotides: TGTGCCAGCAGTTTATACGCGGCTAGCACAGATACGCAGTATTTT. This codes for CASSLYAASTDTQYF.

The chain carries TRBV30 and TRBJ2-7; TRBD1 agrees at 11 bases. This CDR3 comprises 14 residues. V gave up 3 bases and J gave up 7 bases; unmatched junction bases: 8. Germline V gene lookup returns CDR1 GTSNPN and CDR2 SVGIG (reference sequence). CDR3 coding DNA: TGTGCCTGGAGCCGGACAGGGGGCGCGGGGGAGCAGTACTTC. Translating gives CAWSRTGGAGEQYF.

This chain joins TRBV7-2 and TRBJ2-5; tentative D call: TRBD2 (5 bases). This CDR3 comprises 13 residues. Germline V CDR1 and CDR2: SGHTA, FQGNSA. V lost 7 bases, J lost 5 bases, and 14 bases lay in between. The chain's CDR3 is CASTQTTSETQYF. CDR3 DNA: TGTGCCAGCACTCAGACTACCTCGGAGACCCAGTACTTC.

This chain uses TRBV19 with TRBJ2-5; a weak D match, TRBD1 (5 bases). The germline V gene encodes CDR1 LNHDA and CDR2 SQIVND (reference sequence). The V and J ends lost 5 bases and 0 bases respectively, with 13 bases between them. The CDR3 totals 15 residues. The CDR3 region has the DNA TGTGCCAGTAGTCCTCAGGGTGACTACCAAGAGACCCAGTACTTC. It specifies CASSPQGDYQETQYF.

A few counts support this clone. The chain has TRBV5-1 and TRBJ2-1, with no clear D. Germline V CDR1 and CDR2: SGHRS, YFSETQ. The CDR3 runs to 14 residues. V was clipped by 2 bases and J by 3 bases, with 9 bases between them. The chain's CDR3 is CASSFGGDYNEQFF. CDR3 coding DNA: TGCGCCAGCAGCTTCGGCGGAGACTACAATGAGCAGTTCTTC.

This clone was observed many times. This chain connects TRBV15 to TRBJ2-4, with TRBD2 matching 7 bases. The CDR3 consists of 14 residues. CDR1 LNHNV and CDR2 YYDKDF come from the germline V gene (reference sequence). J lost 7 bases, V lost 8 bases, and 11 bases had no gene match. CDR3 amino acids: CATAQSGGGNIQYF. The CDR3 DNA follows: TGTGCCACCGCCCAATCTGGGGGAGGGAACATTCAGTACTTC. The whole variable domain, filled in from reference TRBV15 and TRBJ2-4, reads DAMVIQNPRYQVTQFGKPVTLSCSQTLNHNVMYWYQQKSSQAPKLLFHYYDKDFNNEADTPDNFQSRRPNTSFCFLDIRSPGLGDTAMYLCATAQSGGGNIQYFGAGTRLSVL.

This clone was recorded a few times. This chain connects TRBV2 to TRBJ1-2; maybe TRBD1 (5 bases). The ends were cut back, 6 bases at V and 4 bases at J, with 9 bases in the middle. Germline-derived CDR1 and CDR2 are SNHLY and FYNNEI. This CDR3 is 12 amino acids long. This chain's CDR3 is CASSGGFYGYTF. CDR3 in DNA: TGTGCCAGCAGCGGGGGGTTCTATGGCTACACCTTC.

This sequence joins TRBV7-9 and TRBJ2-1, with D possibly matching TRBD2 (5 bases). Trimming pared 6 bases from V and 7 bases from J, leaving 19 bases between. The CDR3 consists of 15 residues. In germline, CDR1 is SEHNR, CDR2 FQNEAQ (reference sequence). The CDR3 sequence is CASRARTPLGNEQFF. CDR3 DNA sequence: TGTGCCAGCAGGGCCCGGACTCCCCTGGGGAATGAGCAGTTCTTC.

This clone has only one observation. The J gene is TRBJ1-5, the V gene TRBV7-2; tentatively, D is TRBD1 (5 bases). The V and J ends lost 2 bases and 7 bases respectively, with 12 bases between them. The CDR3 loop spans 14 amino acids. The germline V gene encodes CDR1 SGHTA and CDR2 FQGNSA. The CDR3 DNA follows: TGTGCCAGCAGCTTAAGTTGGGGGGAGCAGCCCCAGCATTTT. It yields the protein CASSLSWGEQPQHF.

This clone was counted between two and nine times. The V and J genes are TRBV19 and TRBJ2-5; 10 bases map to TRBD2. This CDR3 region has 15 residues. Germline CDR1 and CDR2: LNHDA and SQIVND (reference sequence). V shed 2 bases and J 3 bases; nucleotides not matched to a gene: 3. The DNA for the CDR3 is TGTGCCAGTAGTATAAATCTAGCGGGGGAAGAGACCCAGTACTTC. Protein product: CASSINLAGEETQYF.

The gene calls are TRBV29-1 and TRBJ1-2; tentatively, D is TRBD1 (6 bases). Germline assignment: CDR1 SQVTM and CDR2 ANQGSEA. V lost 4 bases and J 4 bases, leaving 13 bases between the germline ends. The CDR3 length is 13 residues. The CDR3 nucleotides read TGCAGCGTTGGCCCCAGGGGTAGCTATGGCTACACCTTC. Translated: CSVGPRGSYGYTF.

J is TRBJ2-7 and V is TRBV5-4; TRBD1 matches 7 bases. After removal of 4 bases from V and 13 bases from J, the junction contained 11 bases not matched to a gene. The CDR3 runs to 12 residues. CDR1 and CDR2 (germline): SGHNT, YYREEE (reference sequence). CDR3 sequence (DNA): TGTGCCAGCAGCATTAACAGGGGATTACATTACTTC. Its protein is CASSINRGLHYF.

This clone turned up a few times. This rearrangement joins TRBV4-3 to TRBJ2-1; D is undetermined. The CDR3 spans 16 residues. The V and J ends lost 0 bases and 3 bases respectively, with 12 bases between them. CDR1 LGHNA and CDR2 YSLEER come from the germline V gene. CDR3 nucleotides: TGCGCCAGCAGCCAAGATGGGCAGAGTTTCTACAATGAGCAGTTCTTC. The encoded protein is CASSQDGQSFYNEQFF.

The chain recombines TRBV5-4 with TRBJ2-1; D call uncertain. Trimming cost V 1 base and J 5 bases, with 7 bases left between them. This CDR3 spans 13 amino acids. Germline CDR1 and CDR2: SGHNT and YYREEE (reference sequence). CDR3: CASSLSIDNEQFF. CDR3 DNA sequence: TGTGCCAGCAGCTTGTCCATAGACAATGAGCAGTTCTTC.

This clone appeared a few times. The J gene is TRBJ2-1, the V gene TRBV4-2; 10 bases are a match to TRBD1. The J segment lost 6 bases and the V segment lost 0 bases, leaving 5 bases of the junction unmatched. Per germline, CDR1 LGHNA and CDR2 YNFKEQ. The CDR3 loop spans 16 amino acids. CDR3 loop: CASSQDSGQGTNEQFF. In nucleotides, the CDR3 is TGTGCCAGCAGCCAAGATTCGGGACAGGGGACCAATGAGCAGTTCTTC.

This clone was seen a few times. The CDR3 is CASRLLGGYTEAFF. Here the CDR3 DNA reads TGTGCCAGCAGATTACTGGGAGGGTACACTGAAGCTTTCTTT. V gene TRBV28 combines with J gene TRBJ1-1; the D is unclear. V lost 6 bases, J lost 3 bases, and 14 bases lay in between. Germline V CDR1 and CDR2: MDHEN, SYDVKM. The CDR3 has 14 residues.

This clone turned up a few times. The chain uses TRBV7-8 and TRBJ2-5, with TRBD1 matching 7 bases. CDR1 SGHVS and CDR2 FQNEAQ come from the germline V gene. The CDR3 runs 14 residues. The V gene end was trimmed by 0 bases and the J gene end by 2 bases; junction bases not matched to a gene: 0. CDR3 loop: CASSLAGQQETQYF. DNA of the CDR3: TGTGCCAGCAGCTTAGCGGGACAGCAAGAGACCCAGTACTTC.

In its sample, this clone was seen a few times. The genes are TRBV9 and TRBJ1-4; a weak D match, TRBD1 (6 bases). The CDR3 is made up of 14 amino acids. V was pared by 0 bases and J by 11 bases, with 14 bases between. Germline loops: CDR1 SGDLS, CDR2 YYNGEE. The CDR3: CASSVDTGGQKLFF. CDR3 nucleotides: TGTGCCAGCAGCGTAGACACAGGAGGACAGAAACTGTTTTTT.

This clone turned up a few times. V is TRBV28 and J is TRBJ2-2, with TRBD1 as a possible D gene (6 bases). The CDR3 spans 15 residues. Germline values: CDR1 MDHEN, CDR2 SYDVKM. V lost 2 bases and J lost 5, with 12 bases in between. The CDR3 loop is CASSLRLRGTGELFF. In nucleotides, the CDR3 is TGTGCCAGCAGTTTAAGGCTAAGGGGGACCGGGGAGCTGTTTTTT.